The 26 T cell receptor beta chains below were found in one sample sequenced in a study of shared clonotypes between healthy human individuals. Sequenced by immunoSEQ multiplex PCR; TCRdb stores in-frame clones only, minus some. The sample includes 1,500,000 or so clones, around 95% of them seen just once. The sample comprised naive CD4+ T cells sorted from blood. Subset given: CD45RA+ positively selected. Every receptor here comes from a man aged 25 to 45 in good health.

V and J are TRBV10-1 and TRBJ2-2; perhaps TRBD2 as D (6 bases). The CDR3 loop spans 14 amino acids. Trimming took off 6 bases at V and 1 base at J, with 9 bases between the two ends. The germline V gene encodes CDR1 WNHNN and CDR2 SYGVQD (reference sequence). CDR3 loop: CASRDSGNTGELFF. The CDR3 DNA is TGCGCCAGCAGAGATAGCGGGAACACCGGGGAGCTGTTTTTT.

The CDR3 DNA reads as TGTGCCAGCAGCTCCACCCGGGGGGATGAAACAGATACGCAGTATTTT. Its translation: CASSSTRGDETDTQYF. The chain has TRBV11-2 and TRBJ2-3; 7 nucleotides agree with TRBD2. The CDR3 totals 16 residues. The trim removed 4 bases at V and 3 bases at J, leaving 10 bases unmatched. The germline gives CDR1 SGHAT, CDR2 FQNNGV. Variable domain in full (rest from reference TRBV11-2 and TRBJ2-3): EAGVAQSPRYKIIEKRQSVAFWCNPISGHATLYWYQQILGQGPKLLIQFQNNGVVDDSQLPKDRFSAERLKGVDSTLKIQPAKLEDSAVYLCASSSTRGDETDTQYFGPGTRLTVL.

V is TRBV29-1 and J is TRBJ1-3; D unresolved. CDR3 length: 14 residues. Germline loops: CDR1 SQVTM, CDR2 ANQGSEA. Between the trimmed V and J ends, which lost 4 bases and 0 bases, there was a span of 10 bases. The chain's CDR3 is CSVVSLSSGNTIYF. The CDR3, as DNA: TGCAGCGTTGTGAGTCTGAGCTCTGGAAACACCATATATTTT.

The rearrangement uses TRBV4-3 and TRBJ1-3, with D tentatively TRBD1 (6 bases). This CDR3 spans 16 amino acids. In germline, CDR1 is LGHNA, CDR2 YSLEER. Deletions cut 2 bases from V and 4 bases from J, with 15 bases between. CDR3 coding DNA: TGCGCCAGCAGCCAACTACAGGGTCTAGCGGGAAACACCATATATTTT. It codes for CASSQLQGLAGNTIYF.

This clone has just one count. The J gene is TRBJ1-1, the V gene TRBV18, with D tentatively TRBD1 (5 bases). Deletions cut 3 bases from V and 4 bases from J, with 12 bases between. The CDR3 extends over 14 amino acids. Germline CDR1 reads KGHSH; CDR2 reads LQKENI. The CDR3 sequence: CASSPSRQGTEAFF. The CDR3 DNA reads as TGTGCCAGCTCACCGTCGAGGCAGGGCACTGAAGCTTTCTTT.

The chain recombines TRBV18 with TRBJ2-1; 7 bases align to TRBD2. Germline V lookup: CDR1 KGHSH, CDR2 LQKENI. CDR3 size: 15 residues. The V gene end was trimmed by 3 bases and the J gene end by 4 bases; junction bases not matched to a gene: 6. CDR3 sequence (DNA): TGTGCCAGCTCACCTTGGCGGGAGACTTACAATGAGCAGTTCTTC. Amino acids: CASSPWRETYNEQFF. The variable domain in full, completed from reference TRBV18 and TRBJ2-1, reads NAGVMQNPRHLVRRRGQEARLRCSPMKGHSHVYWYRQLPEEGLKFMVYLQKENIIDESGMPKERFSAEFPKEGPSILRIQQVVRGDSAAYFCASSPWRETYNEQFFGPGTRLTVL.

This chain connects TRBV6-5 to TRBJ2-2; D remains ambiguous. V dropped 3 bases and J dropped 3 bases, with 5 bases sitting between them. This CDR3 contains 13 residues. Per germline, CDR1 MNHEY and CDR2 SVGAGI. This CDR3 reads CASSYGYTGELFF. Written as DNA, the CDR3 is TGTGCCAGCAGTTATGGGTACACCGGGGAGCTGTTTTTT.

The V call is TRBV4-1, the J call TRBJ2-1; D remains unclear. CDR1 and CDR2 from the germline V gene are MGHRA and YSYEKL. This CDR3 is built from 14 residues. V lost 4 bases and J lost 9, with 16 bases in between. CDR3 sequence reads: CASSPLSFTSEQFF. The CDR3 DNA reads TGCGCCAGCAGCCCCCTGAGTTTTACAAGTGAGCAGTTCTTC.

The V gene is TRBV19, the J gene TRBJ2-7, with D maybe TRBD2 (6 bases). The CDR3 has 13 amino acids. Trimming cost V 11 bases and J 5 bases, with 19 bases left between them. CDR1 is LNHDA, CDR2 SQIVND, per germline (reference sequence). The CDR3 coding sequence is TGTGCCGACAAACGGGGGAGTATCAACGAGCAGTACTTC. This gives the protein CADKRGSINEQYF.

The chain combines TRBV27 with TRBJ2-5; TRBD1 might be the D (6 bases). Trimming took off 5 bases at V and 5 bases at J, with 18 bases between the two ends. This CDR3 has 15 amino acids. Germline loops: CDR1 MNHEY, CDR2 SMNVEV (reference sequence). The CDR3 is CASSIRPRGFETQYF. The CDR3 DNA reads TGTGCCAGCAGTATCCGACCCAGGGGTTTCGAGACCCAGTACTTC.

This clone has just one count. This chain connects TRBV13 to TRBJ1-2; 8 bases line up with TRBD1. Germline-derived CDR1 and CDR2 are PRHDT and FYEKMQ (reference sequence). CDR3 length equals 14 residues. Trimming at V came to 5 bases and at J to 7 bases, leaving 9 bases not matched to a gene. CDR3 nucleotides: TGTGCCAGCAGCAACGCGGACAGGGAGGCTGGCTACACCTTC. Translation: CASSNADREAGYTF. Looking up the rest from reference TRBV13 and TRBJ1-2 gives the full variable domain: AAGVIQSPRHLIKEKRETATLKCYPIPRHDTVYWYQQGPGQDPQFLISFYEKMQSDKGSIPDRFSAQQFSDYHSELNMSSLELGDSALYFCASSNADREAGYTFGSGTRLTVV.

V and J are TRBV11-3 and TRBJ2-1; D possibly corresponds to TRBD2 (6 bases). The CDR3 has 15 amino acids. In germline, CDR1 is SGHNT, CDR2 YENEEA. V was pared by 4 bases and J by 2 bases, with 12 bases between. The CDR3 bases are TGTGCCAGCAGCTCCGGAGGGCTCGCCTACAATGAGCAGTTCTTC. Translation gives CASSSGGLAYNEQFF.

The chain combines TRBV2 with TRBJ2-7; D remains unclear. Trimming pared 4 bases from V and 3 bases from J, leaving 7 bases between. The CDR3 spans 12 residues. Germline assignment: CDR1 SNHLY and CDR2 FYNNEI. The CDR3 sequence: CASSAKGYEQYF. The CDR3 DNA reads as TGTGCCAGCAGTGCCAAGGGCTACGAGCAGTACTTC.

The chain combines TRBV7-2 with TRBJ2-7; 8 bases map to TRBD1. The junction had 1 base not matched to a gene; V was cut back by 1 base and J by 2 bases. This CDR3 region has 14 residues. Germline V gene lookup returns CDR1 SGHTA and CDR2 FQGNSA. CDR3 protein: CASSLGDRPYEQYF. The CDR3 region has the DNA TGTGCCAGCAGCTTAGGGGACAGGCCCTACGAGCAGTACTTC.

CDR3 loop: CASSYRGSGTDTQYF. DNA for the CDR3: TGTGCCAGCAGTTACCGGGGAAGTGGGACAGATACGCAGTATTTT. The chain recombines TRBV6-5 with TRBJ2-3, with D possibly TRBD2 on 5 matching bases. CDR3 size: 15 residues. Germline CDR1 reads MNHEY; CDR2 reads SVGAGI. The germline V and J ends were trimmed by 2 bases and 3 bases, with 12 bases remaining between them.

This chain links TRBV19 with TRBJ2-3, with D maybe TRBD1 (5 bases). Trimming removed 3 bases at V and 0 bases at J, with 10 bases between. This CDR3 has 15 residues. Germline V CDR1 and CDR2: LNHDA, SQIVND (reference sequence). The CDR3, as DNA: TGTGCCAGTAGTATGGGGCTCCTTAGCACAGATACGCAGTATTTT. Translated, it gives CASSMGLLSTDTQYF.

A remark on this clone: Relative to the germline gene, one junction end is altered; a read error may explain this. This sample includes further DNA sequences coding for the same CDR3. The chain employs TRBV30 and TRBJ1-5; D is undetermined. The CDR3 length is 14 residues. The V gene's germline CDR1 is GTSNPN and CDR2 SVGIG (reference sequence). The CDR3 reads CAWSGSYSNQPQHF. CDR3 sequence (DNA): TGTGCCTGGTCCGGGAGTTATAGCAACCAGCCCCAGCATTTT.

The genes are TRBV7-9 and TRBJ1-1, with D unclear. This CDR3 comprises 12 residues. The V end was cut by 6 bases, the J end by 1 base, with 6 bases between. In germline, CDR1 is SEHNR, CDR2 FQNEAQ (reference sequence). CDR3 residues: CASRKQNTEAFF. In DNA form, the CDR3 reads TGTGCCAGCAGGAAACAGAACACTGAAGCTTTCTTT.

The chain employs TRBV29-1 and TRBJ2-7; TRBD1 aligns across 9 bases. Unmatched junction bases numbered 1, after V lost 7 bases and J lost 3 bases. This CDR3 contains 11 residues. Germline V gene sequence: CDR1 SQVTM, CDR2 ANQGSEA. CDR3 nucleotides: TGCAGCGGGGGACAGGGCTACGAGCAGTACTTC. This translates into CSGGQGYEQYF.

The chain uses TRBV2 and TRBJ2-1, with TRBD2 identical over 10 bases. V lost 6 bases and J lost 2; bases outside the gene matches: 7. The CDR3 is made up of 16 amino acids. Germline V gives CDR1 SNHLY, CDR2 FYNNEI. The CDR3 is CASRERTSGTYNEQFF. DNA of the CDR3: TGTGCCAGCAGGGAAAGAACTAGCGGGACCTACAATGAGCAGTTCTTC.

The chain couples TRBV19 to TRBJ2-6; perhaps TRBD1 as D (6 bases). The CDR3 covers 16 residues. V lost 9 bases to trimming and J lost 0 bases, with 15 bases between them. The germline gives CDR1 LNHDA, CDR2 SQIVND (reference sequence). CDR3 bases: TGTGCCAGATGGGCTCGGGACAACTCTGGGGCCAACGTCCTGACTTTC. Its protein product is CARWARDNSGANVLTF.

The chain combines TRBV9 with TRBJ2-7; D is perhaps TRBD2 (6 bases). The CDR3 covers 15 residues. Germline V CDR1 and CDR2: SGDLS, YYNGEE. V dropped 5 bases and J dropped 0 bases, with 15 bases sitting between them. The CDR3 DNA sequence: TGTGCCAGCAGTCATAGGGGAGGTGACTCCTACGAGCAGTACTTC. It specifies CASSHRGGDSYEQYF.

On this clone: The sample carries other DNA sequences with the same CDR3. The CDR3 loop reads CSVEAGGYEQYF. Here the CDR3 DNA reads TGCAGCGTTGAAGCAGGAGGTTACGAGCAGTACTTC. The chain carries TRBV29-1 and TRBJ2-7; possible D gene TRBD2, 5 bases. Germline V lookup: CDR1 SQVTM, CDR2 ANQGSEA. The CDR3 covers 12 residues. V was shortened by 1 base and J by 4 bases, with 8 bases between the two germline ends.

The chain combines TRBV18 with TRBJ2-5; 9 bases agree with TRBD1. Germline V gene sequence: CDR1 KGHSH, CDR2 LQKENI. This CDR3 has 15 amino acids. V was pared by 6 bases and J by 4 bases, with 9 bases of the junction left unmatched. The CDR3 protein is CASSAGTGYGETQYF. The CDR3 bases are TGTGCCAGCTCCGCCGGGACAGGGTATGGAGAGACCCAGTACTTC.

The V call is TRBV7-7, the J call TRBJ2-5; TRBD1 aligns across 9 bases. V trimming: 5 bases; J trimming: 5 bases; junction bases outside the gene matches: 9. CDR3 length: 15 amino acids. Germline V CDR1 and CDR2: SSHAT, FNYEAQ (reference sequence). DNA of the CDR3: TGTGCCAGCAGCCCAACAGGGGGCTCCGGGGAGACCCAGTACTTC. Translation gives CASSPTGGSGETQYF.

This clone appeared once. The rearrangement links TRBV6-5 to TRBJ2-1; D unresolved. Germline CDR1 reads MNHEY; CDR2 reads SVGAGI. V lost 6 bases and J lost 4, with 10 bases in between. The CDR3 extends over 13 amino acids. For the CDR3, the DNA is TGTGCCAGCAGGGCGTCCCCATACAATGAGCAGTTCTTC. Its translation is CASRASPYNEQFF.